This entry features one T cell receptor (beta chain) sequence. The antigen is undetermined. The data belong to a study of cytomegalovirus exposure and HLA in healthy donors. Study results and caveats: Later on, an analysis showed TCR association rates differing by HLA locus, with DRB1 the most and HLA-C the fewest. CMV serostatus was the only immune exposure information that was available. An assumption of roughly uniform sequencing depth across donors underlay the presence/absence analyses.

PCR employed 60 Vbeta and 13 Jbeta primers. Repertoires were generated with immunoSEQ multiplex PCR, while TCRdb's copy carries only in-frame clones and drops some. The sample shows 90,000 to 140,000 clones, over 65% of them seen only once. V was pared by 1 base and J by 6 bases, with 12 bases between. Germline assignment: CDR1 LGHNA and CDR2 YSLEER. The CDR3 is 14 residues long. The V gene is TRBV4-3, the J gene TRBJ1-1, with D perhaps TRBD1 (5 bases). The source of this sequence is a man between 40 and 49 years old in good health and CMV-seropositive. The sample was PBMCs. CDR3 nucleotides: TGCGCCAGCAGCCAAGTCAGGAGGGGTCCTGAAGCTTTCTTT. Protein: CASSQVRRGPEAFF.